This record covers a single TCR beta chain. The sample belongs to a study of cytomegalovirus exposure and HLA in healthy donors. The PCR ran on 60 Vbeta and 13 Jbeta primers. Produced via immunoSEQ multiplex PCR; TCRdb's table is partial and in-frame only. The repertoire includes roughly 40,000 clones, about four fifths of them detected once, and about 9.3% sits in the top ten. Sequenced material: PBMCs. The source is a woman aged 35 to 49 in good health and CMV-seronegative.

The CDR3 sequence is CASSPRGSEFRQETQYF. DNA for the CDR3: TGTGCCAGCAGCCCCAGAGGTTCGGAATTCCGACAAGAGACCCAGTACTTC. V is TRBV13 and J is TRBJ2-5; the D is unclear. Germline CDR1 and CDR2: PRHDT and FYEKMQ (reference sequence). The CDR3 spans 17 residues. V gave up 5 bases and J gave up 2 bases, with 21 bases separating them.